Shown below are 20 T cell receptor beta chains from a single sample sequenced in a study of T cells in Graves' hyperthyroidism and ophthalmopathy. The source material, RNA transcripts, was used to amplify TCR beta CDR3 regions. TCR CDR3 regions were first amplified by RT-PCR with HTBI primers. TCRdb reprocessed the multiplex PCR reads via MiXCR and lists one record per CDR3 protein. Altogether about 250,000 distinct CDR3 sequences are present, roughly a quarter being singletons, with the ten largest covering roughly a third. Sequencing used blood. These TCRs come from a woman aged 40 to 50 with Graves' ophthalmopathy.

The chain uses TRBV2 and TRBJ1-5, with D possibly TRBD1 on 6 matching bases. This CDR3 has 15 amino acids. Between the trimmed V and J ends, which lost 6 bases and 3 bases, there was a span of 15 bases. The germline V gene has CDR1 SNHLY and CDR2 FYNNEI. CDR3 bases: TGTGCCAGCAGAGACGGACAGTTTAACAATCAGCCCCAGCATTTT. It codes for CASRDGQFNNQPQHF.

There are many counts of this clonotype. The chain recombines TRBV12-3 or TRBV12-4 with TRBJ2-7; either TRBD1 or TRBD2 may supply D (5 bases each). CDR3 length: 14 residues. Trimming took 3 bases from V and 2 from J, leaving 11 bases between them. In nucleotides, the CDR3 is TGTGCCAGCAGTTTTGCCGGGGCAGCCTACGAGCAGTACTTC. Its protein is CASSFAGAAYEQYF.

This clonotype showed up many times. The J gene is TRBJ1-5, the V gene TRBV6-5, with D possibly TRBD1 on 6 matching bases. Trimming pared 7 bases from V and 0 bases from J, leaving 7 bases between. CDR1 and CDR2 from the germline V gene are MNHEY and SVGAGI. This CDR3 comprises 13 residues. The CDR3 DNA sequence: TGTGCCAGCAAGGACAGTAGCAATCAGCCCCAGCATTTT. Translation gives CASKDSSNQPQHF.

This chain joins TRBV20-1 and TRBJ1-1; D is perhaps TRBD1 (6 bases). Germline V lookup: CDR1 DFQATT, CDR2 SNEGSKA (reference sequence). V was pared by 0 bases and J by 1 base, with 12 bases between. The CDR3 totals 15 residues. The CDR3 here is CSARDRRRGNTEAFF. Written as DNA, the CDR3 is TGCAGTGCTAGAGATCGACGCAGGGGGAACACTGAAGCTTTCTTT.

This clonotype was detected only a few times. The chain couples TRBV28 to TRBJ2-5; possibly TRBD2 for D (7 bases). Germline loops: CDR1 MDHEN, CDR2 SYDVKM. This CDR3 spans 13 amino acids. Trimming pared 10 bases from V and 3 bases from J, leaving 15 bases between. The CDR3 nucleotides read TGTGCCACCAGAAGGGGGGGGAAAGAGACCCAGTACTTC. Protein sequence: CATRRGGKETQYF.

In this sample, this clonotype turned up many times. This chain joins TRBV28 and TRBJ1-2; D not resolved. Trimming removed 3 bases at V and 4 bases at J, with 9 bases between. The CDR3 is 13 amino acids. Germline V lookup: CDR1 MDHEN, CDR2 SYDVKM. In DNA, the CDR3 is TGTGCCAGCAGTTTGGAAGCAGGCTATGGCTACACCTTC. Its protein product is CASSLEAGYGYTF.

This clonotype was recorded many times. The gene calls are TRBV10-3 and TRBJ2-7; the D is unclear. The CDR3 length is 11 residues. The germline gives CDR1 ENHRY, CDR2 SYGVKD. V lost 3 bases, J lost 4 bases, and 4 bases lay in between. Here the CDR3 DNA reads TGTGCCATCAGTGATATGTACGAGCAGTACTTC. Translating gives CAISDMYEQYF.

In its sample, this clonotype was seen a few times. V usage is TRBV11-2 and J usage is TRBJ2-7; the D gene is possibly TRBD2 (5 bases). The CDR3 has 18 amino acids. CDR1 is SGHAT and CDR2 is FQNNGV in the germline V gene. Trimming took off 2 bases at V and 2 bases at J, with 22 bases between the two ends. The CDR3 protein is CASSLIYRLAEGTYEQYF. CDR3 DNA sequence: TGTGCCAGCAGCTTAATTTATAGGCTAGCCGAAGGAACCTACGAGCAGTACTTC.

Ten or more counts support this clonotype. The chain has TRBV28 and TRBJ2-2; tentative D call: TRBD2 (5 bases). The germline V gene encodes CDR1 MDHEN and CDR2 SYDVKM. V lost 3 bases and J 0 bases, leaving 11 bases between the germline ends. The CDR3 has 16 amino acids. CDR3 amino acids: CASSFEELANTGELFF. The CDR3 region has the DNA TGTGCCAGCAGTTTCGAGGAACTAGCGAACACCGGGGAGCTGTTTTTT.

CDR3 sequence reads: CSASPGFGYTF. DNA of the CDR3: TGCAGTGCTTCACCGGGTTTCGGCTACACCTTC. The rearrangement uses TRBV20-1 and TRBJ1-2, with D hard to call. V was trimmed by 5 bases and J by 8 bases, leaving 12 bases between them. The CDR3 is 11 residues long. Germline V lookup: CDR1 DFQATT, CDR2 SNEGSKA (reference sequence).

V usage is TRBV4-1 and J usage is TRBJ1-2; TRBD1 agrees at 10 bases. The CDR3 consists of 16 residues. J gave up 4 bases and V 0 bases, and 5 bases lay outside the gene matches. The germline V gene has CDR1 MGHRA and CDR2 YSYEKL. The CDR3 region is CASSQDSWDRGYGYTF. Written as DNA, the CDR3 is TGCGCCAGCAGCCAAGATAGCTGGGACAGGGGCTATGGCTACACCTTC.

Turning to this clonotype: Given a much more abundant clone one base away, this may be a read error. The chain combines TRBV5-6 with TRBJ1-2, with TRBD1 matching over 8 bases. The CDR3 contains 13 residues. From germline, CDR1 is SGHDT and CDR2 YYEEEE. The DNA of the CDR3 is TGTGCCAGCAGCCGGACAGGGCCGGGGGGCTACAGCTTC. Residues: CASSRTGPGGYSF. The full variable domain, completed using reference TRBV5-6 and TRBJ1-2, is DAGVTQSPTHLIKTRGQQVTLRCSPKSGHDTVSWYQQALGQGPQFIFQYYEEEERQRGNFPDRFSGHQFPNYSSELNVNALLLGDSALYLCASSRTGPGGYSFGSGTRLTVV.

At least ten counts were recorded for this clonotype. V usage is TRBV7-9 and J usage is TRBJ1-2; 7 nucleotides agree with TRBD1. J gave up 2 bases and V 4 bases, and 4 bases lay outside the gene matches. The CDR3 is 14 residues long. Germline V gene lookup returns CDR1 SEHNR and CDR2 FQNEAQ (reference sequence). The CDR3 spells CASSYQGDNYGYTF. The CDR3 nucleotides read TGTGCCAGCAGCTACCAGGGGGACAACTATGGCTACACCTTC.

In its sample, this clonotype was seen many times. The chain carries TRBV28 and TRBJ2-7; 8 bases match TRBD1. CDR3 length equals 17 residues. From germline, CDR1 is MDHEN and CDR2 SYDVKM. Trimming cost V 6 bases and J 3 bases; bases outside gene matches: 16. The CDR3 here is CASSPVQGARIGYEQYF. The CDR3 region has the DNA TGTGCCAGCAGCCCTGTGCAGGGGGCGAGGATAGGCTACGAGCAGTACTTC.

This clonotype was counted at least ten times. The gene calls are TRBV20-1 and TRBJ1-2; possibly TRBD1 for D (6 bases). V lost 4 bases and J 2 bases, leaving 8 bases between the germline ends. This CDR3 comprises 12 residues. Per the germline V gene, CDR1 is DFQATT and CDR2 is SNEGSKA (reference sequence). The chain's CDR3 is CSAIGTNYGYTF. DNA of the CDR3: TGCAGTGCTATCGGGACAAACTATGGCTACACCTTC.

This clonotype was found once. This chain links TRBV12-5 with TRBJ1-2, with no clear D. The V and J ends lost 0 bases and 2 bases respectively, with 13 bases between them. Germline V CDR1 and CDR2: LGHNT, FRNRAP. This CDR3 comprises 16 residues. The CDR3 DNA is TGTGCTAGTGGTTTGGTAGAGGGCCTGACGAACTATGGCTACACCTTC. Its protein is CASGLVEGLTNYGYTF.

This chain uses TRBV12-3 or TRBV12-4 with TRBJ2-4; D might be TRBD1 or TRBD2, each matching 6 bases. V lost 7 bases and J lost 0, with 13 bases in between. This CDR3 has 15 amino acids. The CDR3 DNA follows: TGTGCCAGCACCCTGGGGGGCGTAGCCAAAAACATTCAGTACTTC. This codes for CASTLGGVAKNIQYF.

Many counts were recorded for this clonotype. This chain joins TRBV6-5 and TRBJ2-7; possible D gene TRBD2, 5 bases. V was clipped by 7 bases and J by 6 bases, with 16 bases between them. The CDR3 contains 13 residues. The germline CDR1 and CDR2 sequences are MNHEY and SVGAGI. CDR3 bases: TGTGCCAGCAAGACACTAGAGTTCGGCGAGCAGTACTTC. Encoded protein: CASKTLEFGEQYF.

The chain employs TRBV12-3 or TRBV12-4 and TRBJ1-2; D is ambiguous. V lost 6 bases and J 4 bases, leaving 12 bases between the germline ends. This CDR3 has 13 residues. CDR3 amino acids: CASSPRILYGYTF. Here the CDR3 DNA reads TGTGCCAGCAGCCCCCGGATACTCTATGGCTACACCTTC.

Many counts were recorded for this clonotype. This rearrangement joins TRBV24-1 to TRBJ2-3; 9 bases are shared with TRBD2. The germline gives CDR1 KGHDR, CDR2 SFDVKD. V lost 5 bases to trimming and J lost 1 base; unmatched junction nucleotides: 6. The CDR3 runs to 16 residues. The CDR3 is CATSVGSGSRTDTQYF. Here the CDR3 DNA reads TGTGCCACCAGTGTGGGTAGCGGGAGTCGCACAGATACGCAGTATTTT.